The sample holds many counts of the clone carrying this TCR beta chain. The data belong to a study of molecular identifiers for immune sequencing clone quantification. V was clipped by 4 bases and J by 1 base, with 13 bases between them. Germline V gene sequence: CDR1 LGHDT, CDR2 YNNKEL (reference sequence). The CDR3 is made up of 15 amino acids. In preparing bulk TCR libraries, previously described methods and listed TCR primers were used. TCRdb redid the calling of the PCR reads with MiXCR, one entry per CDR3 protein. The sample includes about 68,000 distinct CDR3 sequences, 15% to 20% of them seen just once.

The J gene is TRBJ1-1, the V gene TRBV3-1, with D perhaps TRBD1 (6 bases). Sequenced material: naive CD8+ T cells from blood, with Jurkat cell RNA spiked in. The sample's subset: FACS-sorted CD8+CD4-CCR7+CD45RA+ naive T cells. This TCR was sampled from a human donor in good health. Some libraries in this study had Jurkat cell RNA spiked in. The CDR3 is CASSPLDRRNTEAFF. DNA for the CDR3: TGTGCCAGCAGCCCACTAGACAGGAGGAACACTGAAGCTTTCTTT.